This T cell receptor beta chain was captured in a study of human T cells and chemical hapten exposure. As for the study in general: Each week of the roughly 24-week study, patients had diphenylcyclopropenone applied to the scalp. Study observations and caveats: Donors were affected by alopecia, so their immune reaction might vary from that of healthy individuals. PT1 expanded TCR counts correlated positively with patch test score.

Of note for this clonotype: The target antigen is unknown.

In TCRdb, the RACE reads were re-called with MiXCR into one record per CDR3 protein. The sample holds 300,000 to 400,000 distinct CDR3 sequences; 4.5% to 5.5% are singletons and the top ten take around 2.6%. Germline V gene data show CDR1 as LGHDT and CDR2 as YNNKEL (reference sequence). With V trimmed by 10 bases and J by 0 bases, 6 bases remained unmatched. The CDR3 loop spans 13 amino acids. Indicated time point: pre-sensitization, week 0. The sample's treatment: therapeutic diphenylcyclopropenone sensitization with weekly scalp DPC. Non-pregnant alopecia patients aged 18 to 70, suitable for DPC therapy.

The clonotype was recovered from a woman between 50 and 59 years old with alopecia areata. Some clones in this sample may be carry-over from other donors' samples. The sequences come from whole blood, collected in connection with sensitization to the hapten diphenylcyclopropenone (DPC). V and J are TRBV3-1 and TRBJ2-7; 7 bases are shared with TRBD2. The CDR3 reads CATIGGGSYEQYF. The CDR3 bases are TGTGCCACCATAGGCGGGGGCTCCTACGAGCAGTACTTC.